Following are 25 T cell receptor beta chains from one sample sequenced in a study of blood T cell repertoires in COVID-19. TCRdb's copy holds only in-frame clones and misses some; the assay was immunoSEQ multiplex PCR. The sample lists about 380,000 clones; about 88% were seen once. Specimen: PBMCs or T cells enriched from blood (not recorded which). These receptors all come from a woman in her twenties or thirties who had recovered from COVID-19.

The chain recombines TRBV3-1 (or the pseudogene TRBV3-2) with TRBJ1-4; D uncertain. Germline-derived CDR1 and CDR2 are LGHDT and YNNKEL (reference sequence). V dropped 6 bases and J dropped 10 bases, with 24 bases sitting between them. The length of the CDR3 is 16 residues. CDR3 in DNA: TGTGCCAGCAGTCCTCGGCAATATCCGGGGTCTGGAAAACTGTTTTTT. This codes for CASSPRQYPGSGKLFF.

This chain links TRBV28 with TRBJ2-5, with a possible D match to TRBD1 (5 bases). From germline, CDR1 is MDHEN and CDR2 SYDVKM. Trimming cost V 10 bases and J 2 bases, with 20 bases left between them. The CDR3 contains 15 residues. The CDR3 DNA is TGTGCCACCGATCAACCCCCCAGGGTACAAGAGACCCAGTACTTC. Translated: CATDQPPRVQETQYF.

In this sample, this clone turned up once. The J gene is TRBJ1-2, the V gene TRBV11-2; possible D gene TRBD1, 5 bases. The CDR3 is made up of 14 amino acids. V was pared by 3 bases and J by 5 bases, with 13 bases between. Germline assignment: CDR1 SGHAT and CDR2 FQNNGV. CDR3 sequence (DNA): TGTGCCAGCAGCTTGGGGGGATTTAAGTATGGCTACACCTTC. Amino acids: CASSLGGFKYGYTF. The variable domain in full, completed from reference TRBV11-2 and TRBJ1-2, reads EAGVAQSPRYKIIEKRQSVAFWCNPISGHATLYWYQQILGQGPKLLIQFQNNGVVDDSQLPKDRFSAERLKGVDSTLKIQPAKLEDSAVYLCASSLGGFKYGYTFGSGTRLTVV.

The chain is built from TRBV5-1 and TRBJ2-3, with 13 bases identical to TRBD2. The CDR3 is 18 residues long. The germline V gene encodes CDR1 SGHRS and CDR2 YFSETQ. The junction had 7 bases not matched to a gene; V was cut back by 0 bases and J by 3 bases. The CDR3 nucleotides are TGCGCCAGCAGCTTGGGGGGGACTAGCGGGGCGAGGACAGATACGCAGTATTTT. Protein product: CASSLGGTSGARTDTQYF.

This clone appeared a single time. The genes are TRBV6-5 and TRBJ1-3, with 7 bases matching TRBD1. The CDR3 is made up of 14 amino acids. The ends lost 5 bases at V and 7 bases at J; junction bases unmatched: 8. In germline, CDR1 is MNHEY, CDR2 SVGAGI. CDR3 sequence reads: CASSRQGSTNTIYF. The CDR3 DNA sequence: TGTGCCAGCAGTAGACAGGGTTCGACGAACACCATATATTTT.

The genes are TRBV7-3 and TRBJ2-1; possibly TRBD2 for D (7 bases). Germline V gene lookup returns CDR1 SGHTA and CDR2 FQGTGA. V lost 5 bases, J lost 2 bases, and 13 bases lay in between. The CDR3 covers 15 residues. CDR3 in DNA: TGTGCCAGCAGCGGGGGGGCAGGGCCCTACAATGAGCAGTTCTTC. Its protein product is CASSGGAGPYNEQFF.

The J gene is TRBJ2-7, the V gene TRBV19, with a tentative D call TRBD2 (6 bases). This CDR3 region has 14 residues. Germline V CDR1 and CDR2: LNHDA, SQIVND (reference sequence). V lost 4 bases and J 0 bases, leaving 10 bases between the germline ends. CDR3 loop: CASSRGGSSYEQYF. The CDR3 DNA is TGTGCCAGTAGTAGGGGAGGTAGCTCCTACGAGCAGTACTTC.

Only a few counts were recorded for this clone. For the CDR3, the DNA is TGTGCCAGCAGCCAAGTTGTCGCTAGCTCCTACAATGAGCAGTTCTTC. Translated, it gives CASSQVVASSYNEQFF. This chain joins TRBV14 and TRBJ2-1; D is undetermined. The CDR3 loop spans 16 amino acids. Germline assignment: CDR1 SGHDN and CDR2 FVKESK. Between the trimmed V and J ends, which lost 1 base and 0 bases, there was a span of 10 bases. Full variable domain (rest looked up from reference TRBV14 and TRBJ2-1): EAGVTQFPSHSVIEKGQTVTLRCDPISGHDNLYWYRRVMGKEIKFLLHFVKESKQDESGMPNNRFLAERTGGTYSTLKVQPAELEDSGVYFCASSQVVASSYNEQFFGPGTRLTVL.

The chain couples TRBV27 to TRBJ2-3, with 9 bases fitting TRBD2. CDR1 and CDR2 (germline): MNHEY, SMNVEV (reference sequence). There are 15 residues in the CDR3. J was trimmed by 5 bases and V by 4 bases; bases with no gene match: 7. The CDR3 DNA follows: TGTGCCAGCAGTTCTAGCGGGAATCGCGGAGATACGCAGTATTTT. It specifies CASSSSGNRGDTQYF.

The genes are TRBV2 and TRBJ1-2; D possibly corresponds to TRBD1 (6 bases). Per germline, CDR1 SNHLY and CDR2 FYNNEI. The V end lost 8 bases, the J end lost 4 bases, and 11 bases lay between the germline ends. This CDR3 is 12 amino acids long. This CDR3 is CASRGGAYGYTF. CDR3 sequence (DNA): TGTGCCAGCCGGGGGGGGGCCTATGGCTACACCTTC.

The chain links TRBV6-2 or TRBV6-3 to TRBJ2-7; a weak D match, TRBD2 (6 bases). With 0 bases removed from V and 6 bases from J, the gap between germline ends came to 9 bases. CDR1 MNHEY and CDR2 SVGEGT come from the germline V gene. The length of the CDR3 is 13 residues. CDR3 region: CASSYSLAFEQYF. The CDR3 DNA reads as TGTGCCAGCAGTTACTCACTAGCCTTCGAGCAGTACTTC.

The CDR3 coding sequence is TGCGCCAGCAGCTCCGGGGGGGCGGGCGACGAGCAGTACTTC. Translating it yields CASSSGGAGDEQYF. The V call is TRBV5-1, the J call TRBJ2-7, with TRBD2 matching 8 bases. The germline gives CDR1 SGHRS, CDR2 YFSETQ. This CDR3 contains 14 residues. With 3 bases clipped from V and 5 bases from J, the junction kept 7 bases outside the gene matches.

This clone was observed once. V is TRBV30 and J is TRBJ1-1, with D maybe TRBD1 (6 bases). V was cut by 0 bases and J by 0 bases, with 14 bases left in between. The CDR3 has 16 residues. From germline, CDR1 is GTSNPN and CDR2 SVGIG (reference sequence). The CDR3 DNA reads TGTGCCTGGAGTGTTCGGACAGCTCCCATGAACACTGAAGCTTTCTTT. This translates into CAWSVRTAPMNTEAFF.

This chain links TRBV5-4 with TRBJ2-3; TRBD2 matches 9 bases. Germline CDR1 reads SGHNT; CDR2 reads YYREEE (reference sequence). After removal of 3 bases from V and 3 bases from J, the junction contained 5 bases not matched to a gene. This CDR3 has 15 residues. CDR3 coding DNA: TGTGCCAGCAGCTCCGGGCTAGCGGGAACAGATACGCAGTATTTT. Translating gives CASSSGLAGTDTQYF. Complete variable domain (other parts from reference TRBV5-4 and TRBJ2-3): ETGVTQSPTHLIKTRGQQVTLRCSSQSGHNTVSWYQQALGQGPQFIFQYYREEENGRGNFPPRFSGLQFPNYSSELNVNALELDDSALYLCASSSGLAGTDTQYFGPGTRLTVL.

This chain connects TRBV28 to TRBJ2-3; 16 bases fit TRBD2. Germline CDR1 and CDR2: MDHEN and SYDVKM. The trim removed 3 bases at V and 1 base at J, leaving 7 bases unmatched. CDR3 size: 19 residues. As DNA, the CDR3 is TGTGCCAGCAGTTTCCCGGGACTAGCGGGAGGGAGAGGCACAGATACGCAGTATTTT. Translating it yields CASSFPGLAGGRGTDTQYF.

The chain combines TRBV12-3 or TRBV12-4 with TRBJ1-1, with D unclear. With 4 bases removed from V and 8 bases from J, the gap between germline ends came to 14 bases. CDR3 length: 13 amino acids. CDR3 residues: CASSSLEGTEAFF. In DNA, the CDR3 is TGTGCCAGCAGTTCCTTGGAGGGAACGGAAGCTTTCTTT.

J is TRBJ1-2 and V is TRBV7-9; D gene ambiguous. This CDR3 is 13 amino acids long. Germline assignment: CDR1 SEHNR and CDR2 FQNEAQ (reference sequence). V dropped 0 bases and J dropped 8 bases, with 10 bases sitting between them. CDR3 nucleotide sequence: TGTGCCAGCAGCTTAGCGGGAGGAGACGGCTACACCTTC. Amino acids: CASSLAGGDGYTF.

This clone came up a few times. The chain combines TRBV14 with TRBJ2-7; D remains ambiguous. This CDR3 has 15 residues. Trimming cost V 0 bases and J 3 bases, with 12 bases left between them. In germline, CDR1 is SGHDN, CDR2 FVKESK. CDR3 DNA: TGTGCCAGCAGCCAAGATTTAATTGAGCACTACGAGCAGTACTTC. Amino acid sequence: CASSQDLIEHYEQYF.

The chain links TRBV19 to TRBJ2-7; 7 bases fit TRBD1. Per germline, CDR1 LNHDA and CDR2 SQIVND (reference sequence). V was clipped by 3 bases and J by 1 base; unmatched bases: 12. This CDR3 comprises 17 residues. Written as DNA, the CDR3 is TGTGCCAGTAGTATCAAGGCACCTACAGGGGCGTCCTACGAGCAGTACTTC. It specifies CASSIKAPTGASYEQYF.

This clone has a single count. The J gene is TRBJ2-1, the V gene TRBV6-5, with 7 bases matching TRBD2. The V segment lost 4 bases and the J segment 7 bases; nucleotides outside the gene matches: 10. The CDR3 totals 15 residues. CDR1 and CDR2 from the germline V gene are MNHEY and SVGAGI. The CDR3 is CASSFGLGEVNEQFF. In nucleotides, the CDR3 is TGTGCCAGCAGTTTCGGACTAGGGGAGGTGAATGAGCAGTTCTTC.

The chain joins TRBV9 to TRBJ2-3, with D tentatively TRBD2 (6 bases). CDR1 is SGDLS, CDR2 YYNGEE, per germline. The CDR3 is 15 amino acids. V shed 0 bases and J shed 1 base, with 9 bases lying between them. CDR3 in amino acids: CASSVGASGTDTQYF. The CDR3 coding sequence is TGTGCCAGCAGCGTAGGGGCTAGCGGCACAGATACGCAGTATTTT.

This rearrangement joins TRBV12-3 or TRBV12-4 to TRBJ1-5; the D is unclear. The CDR3 is 13 residues long. V shed 2 bases and J shed 2 bases, with 4 bases lying between them. CDR3 protein: CASSLLGNQPQHF. The CDR3 DNA follows: TGTGCCAGCAGTTTACTCGGCAATCAGCCCCAGCATTTT.

On this clone: This sample includes further DNA sequences coding for the same CDR3. The chain carries TRBV18 and TRBJ1-6; D uncertain. Deletions cut 2 bases from V and 6 bases from J, with 5 bases between. Germline V CDR1 and CDR2: KGHSH, LQKENI. The CDR3 covers 13 residues. This CDR3 is CASSPASNSPLHF. CDR3 bases: TGTGCCAGCTCACCAGCGAGTAATTCACCCCTCCACTTT.

The rearrangement links TRBV27 to TRBJ1-5; 7 positions match TRBD1. Unmatched junction bases numbered 4, after V lost 3 bases and J lost 2 bases. The CDR3 runs to 15 residues. Germline CDR1 MNHEY, CDR2 SMNVEV (reference sequence). The CDR3 nucleotides read TGTGCCAGCAGTTTTGGGACAGTCGGCAATCAGCCCCAGCATTTT. This gives the protein CASSFGTVGNQPQHF.

This clone was seen once. V usage is TRBV7-9 and J usage is TRBJ2-5, with a possible D match to TRBD1 (5 bases). The germline V and J ends were trimmed by 0 bases and 3 bases, with 8 bases remaining between them. Germline V CDR1 and CDR2: SEHNR, FQNEAQ (reference sequence). This CDR3 contains 14 residues. The DNA of the CDR3 is TGTGCCAGCAGCTTAGCGCAGGGAAAAGAGACCCAGTACTTC. Residues: CASSLAQGKETQYF.